The 8 T cell receptor beta chains below all came from one sample that was sequenced in a study of human T cells and chemical hapten exposure. MiXCR, run by TCRdb on the RACE reads, gives a single entry per CDR3 protein. The repertoire holds 210,000 or so distinct CDR3 sequences, with around a quarter as singletons. Time point here: patch test 3, about 24 weeks after DPC sensitization. The sample's treatment: therapeutic diphenylcyclopropenone sensitization with weekly scalp DPC. The sequenced sample was whole blood, obtained in connection with sensitization to the hapten diphenylcyclopropenone (DPC). The origin of the receptors is a woman aged 35 to 49 with alopecia areata. Some clones in this sample may be carry-over from other donors' samples.

The V and J genes are TRBV3-1 and TRBJ1-2, with D possibly matching TRBD1 (5 bases). CDR3 size: 13 residues. V lost 1 base to trimming and J lost 8 bases, with 11 bases between them. Germline V lookup: CDR1 LGHDT, CDR2 YNNKEL (reference sequence). Here the CDR3 DNA reads TGTGCCAGCAGCCAAGGGGACTTCGGCGGCTACACCTTC. This translates into CASSQGDFGGYTF.

This clonotype came up a few times. The chain is built from TRBV29-1 and TRBJ1-1; a possible D gene is TRBD1 (5 bases). The CDR3 is made up of 11 amino acids. Trimming took 1 base from V and 7 from J, leaving 7 bases between them. Germline V lookup: CDR1 SQVTM, CDR2 ANQGSEA. The CDR3 DNA reads as TGCAGCGTTGAAGGGGGACTTGAAGCTTTCTTT. This gives the protein CSVEGGLEAFF.

In its sample, this clonotype was seen once. The chain recombines TRBV7-2 with TRBJ2-1; TRBD2 agrees at 10 bases. Germline assignment: CDR1 SGHTA and CDR2 FQGNSA. V lost 1 base, J lost 2 bases, and 2 bases stayed unmatched. The length of the CDR3 is 16 residues. The CDR3 region is CASSLVGTSAYNEQFF. The CDR3 coding sequence is TGTGCCAGCAGCTTAGTTGGGACTAGCGCCTACAATGAGCAGTTCTTC.

The chain joins TRBV6-1 to TRBJ2-7, with a weak D call TRBD2 (5 bases). Germline loops: CDR1 MNHNS, CDR2 SASEGT. The CDR3 covers 13 residues. Deletions cut 2 bases from V and 4 bases from J, with 9 bases between. CDR3 bases: TGTGCCAGCAGTGAACAGGTAGCGTACGAGCAGTACTTC. Translated, it gives CASSEQVAYEQYF.

The V call is TRBV10-3, the J call TRBJ2-7; 10 bases are shared with TRBD1. The CDR3 has 13 residues. V lost 4 bases to trimming and J lost 3 bases; unmatched junction nucleotides: 0. The germline V gene encodes CDR1 ENHRY and CDR2 SYGVKD. CDR3 protein: CAISGDRGYEQYF. The CDR3 nucleotides are TGTGCCATCAGTGGGGACAGGGGCTACGAGCAGTACTTC.

This clonotype was seen more than once but under ten times. The chain employs TRBV29-1 and TRBJ2-5, with D possibly TRBD1 on 6 matching bases. Germline V gene sequence: CDR1 SQVTM, CDR2 ANQGSEA. The CDR3 loop spans 13 amino acids. V was cut by 3 bases and J by 5 bases, with 13 bases left in between. The CDR3 sequence: CSVEYRVGETQYF. CDR3 sequence (DNA): TGCAGCGTTGAGTACAGGGTCGGGGAGACCCAGTACTTC.

The chain couples TRBV5-1 to TRBJ2-7, with D possibly being TRBD1 or TRBD2 (5 bases each). This CDR3 region has 14 residues. Trimming shortened V by 0 bases and J by 4 bases, and 11 bases separated the two germline ends. Per germline, CDR1 SGHRS and CDR2 YFSETQ. The chain's CDR3 is CASSLVGDGYEQYF. CDR3 nucleotides: TGCGCCAGCAGCTTGGTTGGGGACGGATACGAGCAGTACTTC.

The rearrangement links TRBV29-1 to TRBJ2-1; no clear D gene. This CDR3 comprises 12 residues. The germline V gene encodes CDR1 SQVTM and CDR2 ANQGSEA. CDR3 nucleotide sequence: TGCGGCGGTGTCCGCGATACATCTGAGCAGTTCTTC. This sequence encodes CGGVRDTSEQFF.